A selection of T cell receptor beta chains follows, all from one sample in a study of T cells in Graves' hyperthyroidism and ophthalmopathy. Using its own MiXCR run on the multiplex PCR reads, TCRdb lists one record per CDR3 protein. The sample has roughly 380,000 distinct CDR3 sequences, about 14% seen once. The sample taken for sequencing was blood. These TCRs come from a woman aged 60-70 years with Graves' hyperthyroidism. Both conserved end residues are part of each CDR3. A D gene is named only where the DNA matches it firmly.

>TRBV12-3/TRBV12-4|TRBD1
CASSLPLGTGPYGYTF
>TRBV2|NA
CASSSNGYQYGYTF
>TRBV6-1|TRBD2
CASSRLAEVGGEQFF
>TRBV20-1|NA
CSARGGEETQYF
>TRBV6-5|NA
CASSYLGLRGGRPGNTIYF
>TRBV27|NA
CASSLSKGQPFTQYF
>TRBV7-2|TRBD2
CASSLARLAGLYNEQFF
>TRBV29-1|NA
CSAVWYEQFF
>TRBV20-1|NA
CSVGGRGNEQFF
>TRBV18|NA
CASSPRRQVNEQFF
>TRBV6-1|NA
CASSPRRWGPEETQYF
>TRBV7-6|TRBD2
CASSIGLARNEQFF
>TRBV7-9|TRBD1
CASSLGAPGQGWGYTF
>TRBV12-3/TRBV12-4|TRBD1
CASSLTQGAPEAFF
>TRBV27|TRBD1
CASRTTRGQGSYEQYF
>TRBV11-2|NA
CASSWRPGGVLETQYF
>TRBV7-8|NA
CASSLGRLAYYNEQFF
>TRBV30|NA
CAWRGWETQYF
>TRBV30|TRBD2
CAWNRLAAANEQYF
>TRBV7-8|TRBD1
CASSLGRQGAGYTF
>TRBV12-3/TRBV12-4|NA
CASRPGRRTGELFF
>TRBV20-1|TRBD2
CSARDFRAERGTYNEQFF